This T cell receptor (beta chain) appears in the sequencing data of a study of blood T cells in healthy people across ages. Study-level findings and limits: Older age went with lower TCR beta diversity per million T cells, in a roughly linear way. Total diversity from one million sequenced T cells was likely underestimated.

This clonotype was observed a few times. Its antigen is unknown. At one end, the junction sequence differs from germline, possibly due to a read error. Isolated per sample were at least 6 million PBMCs. Alongside a J-beta primer mix, a sample-barcoded 5' primer served in a second PCR lasting roughly 7 to 11 cycles. Using its own MiXCR run on the 5' RACE reads, TCRdb lists one record per CDR3 protein. There are some 1.4 million distinct CDR3 sequences in the sample; 42% occur only once, and approximately 7.9% lies in the top ten. The length of the CDR3 is 12 residues. CDR1 SEHNR and CDR2 FQNEAQ come from the germline V gene (reference sequence).

Sequences were obtained from blood. The chain carries TRBV7-9 and TRBJ1-1; no clear D. The TCR originated in a woman between 18 and 29 years old in good health. The CDR3 protein is CSSSLPPVEAFF. Written as DNA, the CDR3 is TGTTCCAGCAGCCTACCCCCAGTTGAAGCTTTCTTT.